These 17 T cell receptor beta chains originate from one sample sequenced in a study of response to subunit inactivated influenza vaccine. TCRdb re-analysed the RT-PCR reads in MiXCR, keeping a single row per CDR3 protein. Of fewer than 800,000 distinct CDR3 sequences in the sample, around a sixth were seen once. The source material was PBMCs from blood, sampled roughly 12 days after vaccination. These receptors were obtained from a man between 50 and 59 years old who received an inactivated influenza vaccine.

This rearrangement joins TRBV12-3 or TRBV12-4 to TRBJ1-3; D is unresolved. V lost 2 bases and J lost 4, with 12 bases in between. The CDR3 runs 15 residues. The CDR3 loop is CASSLPGGLGNTIYF. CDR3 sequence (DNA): TGTGCCAGCAGTTTACCGGGAGGGCTCGGAAACACCATATATTTT.

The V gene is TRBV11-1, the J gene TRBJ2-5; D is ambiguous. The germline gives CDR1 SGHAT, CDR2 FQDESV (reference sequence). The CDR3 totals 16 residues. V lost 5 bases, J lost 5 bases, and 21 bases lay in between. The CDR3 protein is CASSTRTRATVETQYF. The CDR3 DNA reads TGTGCCAGCAGCACCCGGACCCGGGCCACAGTCGAGACCCAGTACTTC.

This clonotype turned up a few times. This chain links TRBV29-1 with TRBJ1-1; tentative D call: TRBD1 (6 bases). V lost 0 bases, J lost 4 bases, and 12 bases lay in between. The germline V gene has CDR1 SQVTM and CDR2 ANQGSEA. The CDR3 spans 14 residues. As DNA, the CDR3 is TGCAGCGTTGAAGATCCGGGGGCGTTCACTGAAGCTTTCTTT. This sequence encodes CSVEDPGAFTEAFF.

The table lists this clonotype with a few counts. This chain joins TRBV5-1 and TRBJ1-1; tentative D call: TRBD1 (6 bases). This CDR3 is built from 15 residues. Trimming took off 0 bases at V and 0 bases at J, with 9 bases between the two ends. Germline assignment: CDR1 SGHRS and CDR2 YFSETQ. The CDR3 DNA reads TGCGCCAGCAGCTTGGCCGGGGGCCTGAACACTGAAGCTTTCTTT. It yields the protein CASSLAGGLNTEAFF.

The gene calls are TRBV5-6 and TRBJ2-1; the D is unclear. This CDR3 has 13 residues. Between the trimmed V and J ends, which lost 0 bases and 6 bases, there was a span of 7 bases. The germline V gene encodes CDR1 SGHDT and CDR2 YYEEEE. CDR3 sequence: CASSLAGSNEQFF. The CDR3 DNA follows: TGTGCCAGCAGCTTGGCCGGATCCAATGAGCAGTTCTTC.

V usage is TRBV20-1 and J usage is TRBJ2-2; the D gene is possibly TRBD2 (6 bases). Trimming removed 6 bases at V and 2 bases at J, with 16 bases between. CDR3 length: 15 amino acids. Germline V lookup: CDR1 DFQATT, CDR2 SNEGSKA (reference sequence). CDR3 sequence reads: CSAPPGGANTGELFF. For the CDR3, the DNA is TGCAGTGCCCCCCCCGGGGGAGCCAACACCGGGGAGCTGTTTTTT.

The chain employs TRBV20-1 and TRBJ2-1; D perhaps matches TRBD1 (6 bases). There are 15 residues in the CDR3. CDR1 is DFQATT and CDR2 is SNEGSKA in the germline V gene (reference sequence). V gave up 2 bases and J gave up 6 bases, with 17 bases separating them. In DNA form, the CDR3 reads TGCAGTGCTAGACCGCTCCCGGGGACACCCAATGAGCAGTTCTTC. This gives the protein CSARPLPGTPNEQFF.

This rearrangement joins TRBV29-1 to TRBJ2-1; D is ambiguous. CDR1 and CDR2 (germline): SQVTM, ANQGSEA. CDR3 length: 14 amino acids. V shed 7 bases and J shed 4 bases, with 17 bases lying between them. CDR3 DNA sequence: TGCAGCGAAATCACCCTAACAGCGTACAATGAGCAGTTCTTC. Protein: CSEITLTAYNEQFF.

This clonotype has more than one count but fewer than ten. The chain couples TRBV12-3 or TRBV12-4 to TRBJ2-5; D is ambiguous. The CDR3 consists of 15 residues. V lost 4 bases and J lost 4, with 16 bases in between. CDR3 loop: CASSSPLLSSETQYF. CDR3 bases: TGTGCCAGCAGTTCCCCCCTTTTATCCTCAGAGACCCAGTACTTC.

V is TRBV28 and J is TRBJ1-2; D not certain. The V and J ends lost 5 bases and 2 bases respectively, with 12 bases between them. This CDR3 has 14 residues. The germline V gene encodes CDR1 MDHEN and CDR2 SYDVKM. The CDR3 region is CASSLGVGNYGYTF. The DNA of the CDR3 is TGTGCCAGCAGTCTGGGTGTAGGCAACTATGGCTACACCTTC.

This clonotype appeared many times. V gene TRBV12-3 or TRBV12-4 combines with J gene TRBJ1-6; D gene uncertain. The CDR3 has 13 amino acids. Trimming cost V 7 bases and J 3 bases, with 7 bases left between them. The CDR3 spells CASKHNYNSPLHF. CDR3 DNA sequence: TGTGCCAGCAAGCACAACTATAATTCACCCCTCCACTTT.

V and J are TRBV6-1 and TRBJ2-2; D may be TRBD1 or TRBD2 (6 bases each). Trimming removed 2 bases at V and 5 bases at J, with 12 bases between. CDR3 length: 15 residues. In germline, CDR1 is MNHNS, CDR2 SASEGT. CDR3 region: CASSEIRGGTGELFF. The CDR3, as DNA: TGTGCCAGCAGTGAAATCAGGGGAGGAACCGGGGAGCTGTTTTTT.

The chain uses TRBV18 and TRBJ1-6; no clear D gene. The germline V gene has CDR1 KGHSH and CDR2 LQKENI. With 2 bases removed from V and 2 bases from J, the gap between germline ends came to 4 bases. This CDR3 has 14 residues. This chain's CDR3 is CASSPGPYNSPLHF. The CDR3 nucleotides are TGTGCCAGCTCACCAGGCCCCTATAATTCACCCCTCCACTTT.

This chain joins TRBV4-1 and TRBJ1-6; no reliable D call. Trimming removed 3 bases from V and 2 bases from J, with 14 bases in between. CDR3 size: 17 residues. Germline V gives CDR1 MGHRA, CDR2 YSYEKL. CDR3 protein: CASSQLGVSPYNSPLHF. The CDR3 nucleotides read TGCGCCAGCAGCCAGCTAGGAGTATCTCCCTATAATTCACCCCTCCACTTT.

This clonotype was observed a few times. This CDR3 is CASSLGPLPTGELFF. The CDR3 DNA reads TGCGCCAGCAGCTTGGGGCCCCTTCCCACCGGGGAGCTGTTTTTT. The genes are TRBV5-1 and TRBJ2-2; D not resolved. Looked up from germline, CDR1 is SGHRS and CDR2 is YFSETQ. V was clipped by 0 bases and J by 4 bases, with 10 bases between them. The CDR3 runs 15 residues.

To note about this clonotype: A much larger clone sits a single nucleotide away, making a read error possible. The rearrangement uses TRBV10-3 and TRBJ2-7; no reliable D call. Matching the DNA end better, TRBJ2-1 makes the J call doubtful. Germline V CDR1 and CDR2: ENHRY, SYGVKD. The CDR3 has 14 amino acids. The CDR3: CAISEAGSSYEQFF. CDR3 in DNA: TGTGCCATCAGTGAGGCAGGTAGCTCCTACGAGCAGTTCTTC.

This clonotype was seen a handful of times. The CDR3 reads CAISDTSGVYNEQFF. In DNA form, the CDR3 reads TGTGCCATCAGTGATACTAGCGGGGTTTACAATGAGCAGTTCTTC. This chain connects TRBV10-3 to TRBJ2-1, with 10 bases that match TRBD2. This CDR3 is built from 15 residues. Trimming removed 3 bases from V and 4 bases from J; junction bases left unmatched: 3. Germline V CDR1 and CDR2: ENHRY, SYGVKD.